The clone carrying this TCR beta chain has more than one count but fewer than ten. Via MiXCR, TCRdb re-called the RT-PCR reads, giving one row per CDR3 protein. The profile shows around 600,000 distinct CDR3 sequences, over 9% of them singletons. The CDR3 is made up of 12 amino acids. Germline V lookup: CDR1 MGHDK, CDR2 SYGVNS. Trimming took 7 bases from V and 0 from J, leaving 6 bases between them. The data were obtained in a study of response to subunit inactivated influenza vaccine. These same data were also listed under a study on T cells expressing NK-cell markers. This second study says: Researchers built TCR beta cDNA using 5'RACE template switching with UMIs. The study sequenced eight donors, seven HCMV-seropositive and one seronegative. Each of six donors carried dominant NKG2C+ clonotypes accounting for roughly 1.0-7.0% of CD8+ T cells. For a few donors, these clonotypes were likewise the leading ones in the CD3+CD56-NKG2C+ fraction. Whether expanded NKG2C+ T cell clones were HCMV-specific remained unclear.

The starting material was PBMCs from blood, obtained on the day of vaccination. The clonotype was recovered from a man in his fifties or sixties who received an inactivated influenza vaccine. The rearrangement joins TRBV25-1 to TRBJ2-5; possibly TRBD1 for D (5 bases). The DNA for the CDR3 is TGTGCCAGCAAGGGGTACCAAGAGACCCAGTACTTC. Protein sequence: CASKGYQETQYF.